This T cell receptor beta chain came from a study of siplizumab effects on memory and regulatory T cells. The protocol was immunoSEQ multiplex PCR, while the TCRdb copy is restricted to in-frame clones and leaves out a portion. The table includes some 100,000 clones, more than 85% detected once. V shed 3 bases and J shed 2 bases, with 11 bases lying between them. The CDR3 is 14 amino acids. The germline CDR1 and CDR2 sequences are SEHNR and FQNEAQ (reference sequence). The sample was CD4+ T cells sorted from blood. The chain joins TRBV7-9 to TRBJ2-7; D may be TRBD2 (5 bases). This clonotype was sampled from a human donor in good health. Some clones in this sample may be carry-over from other donors' samples. CDR3: CASSLVDGAYEQYF. The CDR3 DNA reads as TGTGCCAGCAGCTTGGTGGACGGGGCCTACGAGCAGTACTTC.